The 4 T cell receptor beta chains below come from one sample, sequenced in a study of T cell responses to AZD1222 COVID-19 vaccine. Measured with immunoSEQ multiplex PCR; TCRdb has only the in-frame clones, and not every one. The sample contains some 150,000 clones, roughly 89% of which appear only once. Sample: peripheral blood, taken on day 0 of AZD1222 vaccination. The receptors stem from an adult in good health.

The chain couples TRBV7-9 to TRBJ1-6; D gene ambiguous. V was trimmed by 4 bases and J by 0 bases, leaving 10 bases between them. Germline V gene lookup returns CDR1 SEHNR and CDR2 FQNEAQ (reference sequence). This CDR3 contains 16 residues. Here the CDR3 reads CASSWRLSSYNSPLHF. In nucleotides, the CDR3 is TGTGCCAGCAGCTGGCGTCTAAGCTCCTATAATTCACCCCTCCACTTT. The full variable domain, with the rest looked up from reference TRBV7-9 and TRBJ1-6, is DTGVSQNPRHKITKRGQNVTFRCDPISEHNRLYWYRQTLGQGPEFLTYFQNEAQLEKSRLLSDRFSAERPKGSFSTLEIQRTEQGDSAMYLCASSWRLSSYNSPLHFGNGTRLTVT.

The V gene is TRBV6-5, the J gene TRBJ2-7; D unresolved. The V gene lost 3 bases and the J gene lost 1 base, with 10 bases spanning the gap. The germline gives CDR1 MNHEY, CDR2 SVGAGI. This CDR3 has 14 amino acids. The CDR3 region has the DNA TGTGCCAGCAGTTATCGGCAGACTTCCTACGAGCAGTACGTC. Amino acid sequence: CASSYRQTSYEQYV.

This sequence joins TRBV10-3 and TRBJ2-1, with TRBD2 matching 7 bases. V trimming: 10 bases; J trimming: 3 bases; junction bases outside the gene matches: 9. This CDR3 spans 14 amino acids. Germline CDR1 reads ENHRY; CDR2 reads SYGVKD. The CDR3, as DNA: TGTGCCAGCCAGACTAGCCCAGGCTACAATGAGCAGTTCTTC. Its translation is CASQTSPGYNEQFF.

V usage is TRBV6-5 and J usage is TRBJ2-6; D gene ambiguous. The CDR3 consists of 15 residues. V lost 7 bases, J lost 3 bases, and 13 bases lay in between. Germline V CDR1 and CDR2: MNHEY, SVGAGI. In DNA form, the CDR3 reads TGTGCCAGCAACCTCGCGGCAGGTGGGGCCAACGTCCTGACTTTC. It specifies CASNLAAGGANVLTF.